These 21 T cell receptor beta chains were sequenced from one sample in a study of blood T cell repertoires in COVID-19. Profiling relied on immunoSEQ multiplex PCR, and the TCRdb table lists in-frame clones only, not all of them. The sample lists about 180,000 clones, roughly 81% occurring once. Specimen: peripheral blood. These TCRs come from a woman over 75 with COVID-19, enrolled during active disease.

The J gene is TRBJ2-1, the V gene TRBV3-1 (or the pseudogene TRBV3-2); 13 nucleotides line up with TRBD2. The CDR3 loop spans 16 amino acids. Trimming removed 5 bases from V and 4 bases from J; junction bases left unmatched: 5. Germline CDR1 reads LGHDT; CDR2 reads YNNKEL (reference sequence). Here the CDR3 DNA reads TGTGCCAGCAGCGGACTAGCGGGGGCCATATACAATGAGCAGTTCTTC. This encodes CASSGLAGAIYNEQFF.

CDR3 region: CASSIPGVALYGYTF. In DNA, the CDR3 is TGTGCCAGTAGTATCCCCGGGGTCGCTCTGTATGGCTACACCTTC. The chain uses TRBV19 and TRBJ1-2; D remains unclear. CDR1 and CDR2 from the germline V gene are LNHDA and SQIVND (reference sequence). This CDR3 has 15 residues. Trimming removed 3 bases from V and 5 bases from J, with 16 bases in between.

This CDR3 reads CASSMETGDGSTEAFF. CDR3 nucleotides: TGCGCCAGCAGCATGGAGACAGGGGATGGGTCCACTGAAGCTTTCTTT. The chain carries TRBV5-1 and TRBJ1-1, with 8 bases matching TRBD1. J lost 4 bases, V lost 4 bases, and 12 bases had no gene match. The CDR3 length is 16 residues. In germline, CDR1 is SGHRS, CDR2 YFSETQ.

V gene TRBV5-1 combines with J gene TRBJ2-5; 11 nucleotides line up with TRBD2. Germline assignment: CDR1 SGHRS and CDR2 YFSETQ. There are 15 residues in the CDR3. The junction had 4 bases not matched to a gene; V was cut back by 3 bases and J by 3 bases. The CDR3 sequence is CASSSTTSGEETQYF. The DNA of the CDR3 is TGCGCCAGCAGCTCAACGACTAGCGGGGAAGAGACCCAGTACTTC. Looking up the rest from reference TRBV5-1 and TRBJ2-5 gives the full variable domain: KAGVTQTPRYLIKTRGQQVTLSCSPISGHRSVSWYQQTPGQGLQFLFEYFSETQRNKGNFPGRFSGRQFSNSRSEMNVSTLELGDSALYLCASSSTTSGEETQYFGPGTRLLVL.

This clone was seen a handful of times. This sequence joins TRBV7-2 and TRBJ2-7; D unclear. V was pared by 0 bases and J by 3 bases, with 9 bases between. Germline V gene sequence: CDR1 SGHTA, CDR2 FQGNSA. This CDR3 is 14 amino acids long. In DNA, the CDR3 is TGTGCCAGCAGCTTAGCTTTCTCAGACTACGAGCAGTACTTC. Translation: CASSLAFSDYEQYF.

This sequence joins TRBV29-1 and TRBJ2-5; 9 bases are a match to TRBD2. The CDR3 contains 12 residues. Germline V lookup: CDR1 SQVTM, CDR2 ANQGSEA. Trimming took 5 bases from V and 5 from J; bases not matched to a gene: 3. The CDR3 nucleotides are TGCAGCGTTCTAACTAGCGGGGAGACCCAGTACTTC. It specifies CSVLTSGETQYF.

V gene TRBV11-2 combines with J gene TRBJ2-7, with TRBD2 matching 10 bases. CDR3 size: 14 residues. V dropped 5 bases and J dropped 3; count of bases not matched to a gene: 4. Germline assignment: CDR1 SGHAT and CDR2 FQNNGV. CDR3 DNA sequence: TGTGCCAGCAGCAGACAGCGGGAGGGCTACGAGCAGTACTTC. As protein: CASSRQREGYEQYF.

V and J are TRBV5-4 and TRBJ1-2, with a possible D match to TRBD1 (6 bases). Trimming left V 3 bases short and J 2 bases short, with 26 bases between. This CDR3 comprises 19 residues. Per the germline V gene, CDR1 is SGHNT and CDR2 is YYREEE (reference sequence). CDR3 protein: CASSSFRPTDSLKNYGYTF. CDR3 DNA: TGTGCCAGCAGCTCCTTCAGACCAACGGACAGCCTAAAGAACTATGGCTACACCTTC.

This clone appeared a few times. V is TRBV4-1 and J is TRBJ2-7; TRBD1 might be the D (5 bases). The CDR3 sequence is 15 residues long. Trimming cost V 4 bases and J 0 bases, with 13 bases left between them. Germline loops: CDR1 MGHRA, CDR2 YSYEKL. In DNA form, the CDR3 reads TGCGCCAGCAGCCGTTCCGCGGACAACTCCTACGAGCAGTACTTC. Encoded protein: CASSRSADNSYEQYF.

J is TRBJ1-4 and V is TRBV19, with D possibly being TRBD1 (6 bases). Germline-derived CDR1 and CDR2 are LNHDA and SQIVND (reference sequence). V dropped 5 bases and J dropped 10 bases, with 8 bases sitting between them. This CDR3 has 11 amino acids. CDR3 in amino acids: CASSQGGKLFF. The DNA for the CDR3 is TGTGCCAGTAGTCAAGGGGGAAAACTGTTTTTT.

J is TRBJ2-7 and V is TRBV7-2, with 7 positions matching TRBD1. CDR1 is SGHTA, CDR2 FQGNSA, per germline. Germline trimming cut 2 bases from V and 0 bases from J; bases unmatched to any gene: 10. The CDR3 runs to 17 residues. CDR3 in amino acids: CASSLWGSTGSSYEQYF. CDR3 nucleotide sequence: TGTGCCAGCAGCTTATGGGGTTCGACAGGGTCCTCCTACGAGCAGTACTTC.

This chain joins TRBV12-3 or TRBV12-4 and TRBJ1-1, with D maybe TRBD1 (5 bases). The CDR3 extends over 13 amino acids. V was clipped by 6 bases and J by 1 base, with 9 bases between them. CDR3 coding DNA: TGTGCCAGCAGCGACAGACAGAACACTGAAGCTTTCTTT. Protein: CASSDRQNTEAFF.

In DNA, the CDR3 is TGTGCCAGCAGCTTCTACGGACTAGGGGAGACCCAGTACTTC. As protein: CASSFYGLGETQYF. The gene calls are TRBV11-2 and TRBJ2-5; 7 bases align to TRBD2. This CDR3 has 14 amino acids. Looked up from germline, CDR1 is SGHAT and CDR2 is FQNNGV. The V gene end was trimmed by 3 bases and the J gene end by 5 bases; junction bases not matched to a gene: 6. Complete variable domain (other parts from reference TRBV11-2 and TRBJ2-5): EAGVAQSPRYKIIEKRQSVAFWCNPISGHATLYWYQQILGQGPKLLIQFQNNGVVDDSQLPKDRFSAERLKGVDSTLKIQPAKLEDSAVYLCASSFYGLGETQYFGPGTRLLVL.

This clone was counted a few times. V is TRBV28 and J is TRBJ1-6; 8 bases are a match to TRBD1. Trimming cost V 3 bases and J 7 bases; bases outside gene matches: 2. Germline CDR1 MDHEN, CDR2 SYDVKM. The CDR3 is made up of 14 amino acids. The CDR3 sequence is CASSLGQDNSPLHF. CDR3 coding DNA: TGTGCCAGCAGTTTGGGACAGGACAATTCACCCCTCCACTTT.

The chain recombines TRBV5-8 with TRBJ1-4; the D is unclear. The CDR3 spans 15 residues. Trimming took 0 bases from V and 1 from J, leaving 7 bases between them. Germline V gives CDR1 SGHTS, CDR2 YDEGEE. The CDR3 loop is CASSLDRGTNEKLFF. CDR3 nucleotide sequence: TGTGCCAGCAGCTTGGACCGGGGAACTAATGAAAAACTGTTTTTT.

J is TRBJ2-5 and V is TRBV15; D unresolved. The CDR3 totals 13 residues. Trimming removed 2 bases from V and 5 bases from J, with 9 bases in between. CDR1 is LNHNV, CDR2 YYDKDF, per germline (reference sequence). As DNA, the CDR3 is TGTGCCACCAGCAGACCAACCCAGGAGACCCAGTACTTC. Encoded protein: CATSRPTQETQYF.

The rearrangement joins TRBV10-3 to TRBJ2-1; TRBD2 might be the D (6 bases). V dropped 7 bases and J dropped 7 bases, with 11 bases sitting between them. Germline V CDR1 and CDR2: ENHRY, SYGVKD. The CDR3 has 12 residues. CDR3 residues: CAIKGTGNEQFF. In DNA, the CDR3 is TGTGCCATCAAGGGGACTGGGAATGAGCAGTTCTTC.

This chain joins TRBV27 and TRBJ2-7; possibly TRBD2 for D (7 bases). CDR3 length equals 17 residues. V lost 8 bases and J lost 4, with 27 bases in between. Germline V lookup: CDR1 MNHEY, CDR2 SMNVEV (reference sequence). CDR3 DNA sequence: TGTGCCAGCCGGGGAGGGGGAGCGAGCCCTCACTGGTACGAGCAGTACTTC. It specifies CASRGGGASPHWYEQYF.

The rearrangement links TRBV6-5 to TRBJ1-4; D is perhaps TRBD1 (6 bases). V was trimmed by 7 bases and J by 5 bases, leaving 8 bases between them. This CDR3 has 12 residues. Looked up from germline, CDR1 is MNHEY and CDR2 is SVGAGI. CDR3 in DNA: TGTGCCAGCAATGGACAGAATGAAAAACTGTTTTTT. Amino acid sequence: CASNGQNEKLFF.

The V gene is TRBV7-3, the J gene TRBJ2-1; 11 nucleotides align to TRBD2. CDR3 length: 19 amino acids. Germline V gives CDR1 SGHTA, CDR2 FQGTGA. Germline trimming cut 1 base from V and 2 bases from J; bases unmatched to any gene: 10. In DNA form, the CDR3 reads TGTGCCAGCAGCTTAATTGGGCTAGCGGGGGGCAAGCCCTACAATGAGCAGTTCTTC. This codes for CASSLIGLAGGKPYNEQFF.

The gene calls are TRBV11-3 and TRBJ1-2; D not certain. The CDR3 totals 16 residues. V dropped 2 bases and J dropped 2 bases, with 15 bases sitting between them. Germline CDR1 is SGHNT and CDR2 is YENEEA. The CDR3 spells CASSLWSLTPNYGYTF. CDR3 coding DNA: TGTGCCAGCAGCTTATGGTCACTGACACCGAACTATGGCTACACCTTC. Combining the CDR3 with reference TRBV11-3 and TRBJ1-2 gives the whole variable domain EAGVVQSPRYKIIEKKQPVAFWCNPISGHNTLYWYLQNLGQGPELLIRYENEEAVDDSQLPKDRFSAERLKGVDSTLKIQPAELGDSAVYLCASSLWSLTPNYGYTFGSGTRLTVV.